The T cell receptor beta chain described here comes from a study of metastatic and nonmetastatic thyroid tumors. Study-wide context: Across peripheral blood and tumor or nodule tissue samples taken from malignant and benign thyroid patients, the repertoires were compared with one another. General study points: Benign nodules reportedly had significantly lower TCR beta diversity than malignant thyroid tumors in blood and tumor.

Per the authors' pipeline: Between-group CDR3 differences, defined by clinicopathological status, yielded a distant-metastasis classifier for papillary thyroid cancer. From the PCR reads, TCRdb re-called clones with MiXCR. The V and J calls and clone size come from TCRdb's table, not from the authors' own analysis. The table lists roughly 30,000 clones, roughly 3.7% of them singletons, with around 2.9% in the top ten. Germline assignment: CDR1 MNHNS and CDR2 SASEGT. This CDR3 has 15 residues. V shed 1 base, J shed 1 base, and the junction held 1 base outside the gene matches. Comments on this clone: Its cognate antigen is unknown.

Thyroid surgery was preceded by no treatment in any patient. Material for sequencing was blood. The chain combines TRBV6-1 with TRBJ2-3, with 8 bases lining up with TRBD1. The receptor was derived from a male donor with papillary thyroid cancer or a benign thyroid nodule (not recorded which). Some clones in this sample may be carry-over from other donors' samples. CDR3 sequence reads: CASSEEQGGTDTQYF. CDR3 bases: TGTGCCAGCAGTGAAGAACAGGGGGGCACAGATACGCAGTATTTT.